These 20 T cell receptor beta chains were sequenced from one sample in a study of brain T cells in children with intractable seizures (dated by TCRdb to about 2021). The time point label of this sample denotes: resected brain tissue, or blood drawn just prior to surgery. Libraries were prepared through the immunoSEQ multiplex PCR assay. Not all clones reach the TCRdb copy of this immuneACCESS table, which keeps in-frame sequences only. Checked studies attribute under half of the gap to unresolved V genes and leave the rest unexplained. The sample data list tens of thousands of clones, and around 96% of these were observed just once. The top ten clones comprise 0.35% to 0.4% of the sample. Sequenced material: peripheral blood, taken at surgery. These receptors originate from a boy younger than two with focal cortical dysplasia and intractable seizures.

The chain employs TRBV19 and TRBJ1-5; 10 nucleotides line up with TRBD1. CDR1 and CDR2 from the germline V gene are LNHDA and SQIVND (reference sequence). CDR3 length: 15 amino acids. V dropped 7 bases and J dropped 2; count of bases not matched to a gene: 5. In nucleotides, the CDR3 is TGTGCCAGTATTTCCGGGACAGGGGGCAATCAGCCCCAGCATTTT. As protein: CASISGTGGNQPQHF.

The J gene is TRBJ2-3, the V gene TRBV20-1, with 8 bases lining up with TRBD1. J was trimmed by 5 bases and V by 3 bases; bases with no gene match: 7. The germline V gene encodes CDR1 DFQATT and CDR2 SNEGSKA (reference sequence). This CDR3 has 14 residues. The CDR3 region is CSASVYGTGDTQYF. As DNA, the CDR3 is TGCAGTGCTAGTGTTTACGGGACAGGAGATACGCAGTATTTT.

The chain's CDR3 is CSARRETQYF. The CDR3, as DNA: TGCAGTGCTAGAAGGGAGACCCAGTACTTC. The genes are TRBV20-1 and TRBJ2-5; no clear D. Trimming left V 2 bases short and J 5 bases short, with 3 bases between. CDR1 and CDR2 from the germline V gene are DFQATT and SNEGSKA (reference sequence). The CDR3 extends over 10 amino acids.

In this sample, this clone turned up once. This chain connects TRBV12-5 to TRBJ2-3, with 11 bases matching TRBD2. This CDR3 is built from 17 residues. Germline V gene data show CDR1 as LGHNT and CDR2 as FRNRAP. After removal of 4 bases from V and 2 bases from J, the junction contained 8 bases not matched to a gene. CDR3 sequence reads: CASGSSGGSLNTDTQYF. CDR3 nucleotides: TGTGCTAGTGGTTCTAGCGGGGGGTCCCTTAACACAGATACGCAGTATTTT.

Turning to this clone: This same CDR3 is encoded by further DNA sequences in the sample. The genes are TRBV7-9 and TRBJ1-2, with D tentatively TRBD1 (6 bases). V gave up 5 bases and J gave up 3 bases, with 10 bases separating them. CDR3 length equals 13 residues. Germline V gene data show CDR1 as SEHNR and CDR2 as FQNEAQ (reference sequence). CDR3 in amino acids: CASSPTGDYGYTF. In DNA, the CDR3 is TGTGCCAGCAGCCCGACAGGAGACTATGGCTACACCTTC.

The CDR3: CASSYVAGGLHNEQFF. CDR3 in DNA: TGCGCCAGCAGCTACGTAGCGGGGGGGCTTCACAATGAGCAGTTCTTC. The chain couples TRBV5-1 to TRBJ2-1; 11 nucleotides match TRBD2. In germline, CDR1 is SGHRS, CDR2 YFSETQ. The CDR3 length is 16 residues. V trimming: 3 bases; J trimming: 5 bases; junction bases outside the gene matches: 7.

The chain has TRBV6-6 and TRBJ1-4, with no clear D. This CDR3 spans 11 amino acids. Trimming removed 3 bases from V and 6 bases from J, with 2 bases in between. Per germline, CDR1 MNHNY and CDR2 SVGAGI (reference sequence). The CDR3 DNA reads TGTGCCAGCAGTTATGATGAAAAACTGTTTTTT. Translation gives CASSYDEKLFF.

V and J are TRBV2 and TRBJ1-2; D is undetermined. The CDR3 covers 12 residues. Germline CDR1 is SNHLY and CDR2 is FYNNEI. V was cut by 5 bases and J by 0 bases, with 4 bases left in between. The CDR3 loop reads CASSTANYGYTF. Here the CDR3 DNA reads TGTGCCAGCAGTACAGCTAACTATGGCTACACCTTC. Based on the CDR3 plus reference TRBV2 and TRBJ1-2, the full variable domain is EPEVTQTPSHQVTQMGQEVILRCVPISNHLYFYWYRQILGQKVEFLVSFYNNEISEKSEIFDDQFSVERPDGSNFTLKIRSTKLEDSAMYFCASSTANYGYTFGSGTRLTVV.

The chain joins TRBV29-1 to TRBJ1-1; the match to TRBD1 covers 7 bases. Germline-derived CDR1 and CDR2 are SQVTM and ANQGSEA. With 6 bases clipped from V and 4 bases from J, the junction kept 14 bases outside the gene matches. CDR3 length: 15 amino acids. DNA for the CDR3: TGCAGCGTGTCGTGGAGGGGGCTGGCGAGCACTGAAGCTTTCTTT. Translation gives CSVSWRGLASTEAFF.

This rearrangement joins TRBV28 to TRBJ1-5; D possibly corresponds to TRBD1 (6 bases). Looked up from germline, CDR1 is MDHEN and CDR2 is SYDVKM. The CDR3 is made up of 15 amino acids. V was trimmed by 3 bases and J by 2 bases, leaving 11 bases between them. In nucleotides, the CDR3 is TGTGCCAGCAGTTTGTCGGACAGACGCAATCAGCCCCAGCATTTT. It specifies CASSLSDRRNQPQHF.

The rearrangement links TRBV10-1 to TRBJ2-3; 11 bases fit TRBD1. The junction had 2 bases not matched to a gene; V was cut back by 2 bases and J by 4 bases. Per the germline V gene, CDR1 is WNHNN and CDR2 is SYGVQD (reference sequence). CDR3 size: 15 residues. DNA of the CDR3: TGCGCCAGCAGTGAGGAGGACAGGGGGCCAGATACGCAGTATTTT. Translated, it gives CASSEEDRGPDTQYF.

This chain joins TRBV29-1 and TRBJ2-2; TRBD2 matches at 7 bases. V trimming: 2 bases; J trimming: 0 bases; junction bases outside the gene matches: 3. Looked up from germline, CDR1 is SQVTM and CDR2 is ANQGSEA. The CDR3 runs 15 residues. CDR3 residues: CSVELAVSNTGELFF. The CDR3 coding sequence is TGCAGCGTTGAACTAGCGGTATCGAACACCGGGGAGCTGTTTTTT.

The V call is TRBV4-3, the J call TRBJ2-3; D assignment may be TRBD1 or TRBD2 (5 bases each). CDR1 is LGHNA, CDR2 YSLEER, per germline. This CDR3 comprises 13 residues. With 3 bases removed from V and 9 bases from J, the gap between germline ends came to 13 bases. CDR3 amino acids: CASSQELGDTQYF. CDR3 bases: TGCGCCAGCAGCCAGGAATTGGGGGACACGCAGTATTTT.

The genes are TRBV7-9 and TRBJ1-1; 8 positions agree with TRBD1. V dropped 2 bases and J dropped 6; count of bases not matched to a gene: 14. This CDR3 has 17 residues. Germline assignment: CDR1 SEHNR and CDR2 FQNEAQ (reference sequence). The CDR3 reads CASSLYHRGSLRAEAFF. DNA for the CDR3: TGTGCCAGCAGCTTATACCACAGGGGGAGCCTTAGGGCTGAAGCTTTCTTT.

The V gene is TRBV6-5, the J gene TRBJ2-7; D is unclear. The CDR3 sequence is 13 residues long. Between the trimmed V and J ends, which lost 6 bases and 4 bases, there was a span of 13 bases. Per the germline V gene, CDR1 is MNHEY and CDR2 is SVGAGI. The CDR3 DNA is TGTGCCAGCAGCCCGGACGCCCGGTACGAGCAGTACTTC. Protein: CASSPDARYEQYF.

The rearrangement uses TRBV5-1 and TRBJ2-1; TRBD2 matches at 9 bases. V was pared by 4 bases and J by 6 bases, with 11 bases of the junction left unmatched. Per the germline V gene, CDR1 is SGHRS and CDR2 is YFSETQ. The CDR3 extends over 16 amino acids. The DNA of the CDR3 is TGCGCCAGCAGCGTTGGGGGACTAGCCACCCTCAATGAGCAGTTCTTC. Protein product: CASSVGGLATLNEQFF. The complete variable domain, with remaining parts taken from reference TRBV5-1 and TRBJ2-1, reads KAGVTQTPRYLIKTRGQQVTLSCSPISGHRSVSWYQQTPGQGLQFLFEYFSETQRNKGNFPGRFSGRQFSNSRSEMNVSTLELGDSALYLCASSVGGLATLNEQFFGPGTRLTVL.

The chain carries TRBV6-4 and TRBJ2-3, with TRBD2 matching 11 bases. With V trimmed by 2 bases and J by 6 bases, 10 bases remained unmatched. This CDR3 comprises 17 residues. Looked up from germline, CDR1 is MRHNA and CDR2 is SNTAGT. CDR3 DNA sequence: TGTGCCAGCAGTGACCCTCAACTAGCGGGAGTCTTTGATACGCAGTATTTT. This gives the protein CASSDPQLAGVFDTQYF.

The chain employs TRBV2 and TRBJ1-5; 9 nucleotides match TRBD1. Per germline, CDR1 SNHLY and CDR2 FYNNEI. The length of the CDR3 is 13 residues. With V trimmed by 6 bases and J by 11 bases, 8 bases remained unmatched. CDR3 sequence (DNA): TGTGCCAGCAGAGGACAGGGGCCGGGAGCCCAGCATTTT. Translation: CASRGQGPGAQHF.

The chain joins TRBV25-1 to TRBJ1-2, with TRBD1 matching over 8 bases. The ends lost 6 bases at V and 2 bases at J; junction bases unmatched: 2. Germline loops: CDR1 MGHDK, CDR2 SYGVNS. CDR3 length equals 13 residues. The CDR3 here is CASRRQGNYGYTF. The CDR3 DNA sequence: TGTGCCAGCAGACGACAGGGGAACTATGGCTACACCTTC.

The chain combines TRBV13 with TRBJ2-3; 7 bases match TRBD2. The CDR3 has 14 amino acids. From germline, CDR1 is PRHDT and CDR2 FYEKMQ (reference sequence). J lost 3 bases, V lost 2 bases, and 2 bases had no gene match. For the CDR3, the DNA is TGTGCCAGCAGCTTAAGAGCGGGAACAGATACGCAGTATTTT. Translation gives CASSLRAGTDTQYF.